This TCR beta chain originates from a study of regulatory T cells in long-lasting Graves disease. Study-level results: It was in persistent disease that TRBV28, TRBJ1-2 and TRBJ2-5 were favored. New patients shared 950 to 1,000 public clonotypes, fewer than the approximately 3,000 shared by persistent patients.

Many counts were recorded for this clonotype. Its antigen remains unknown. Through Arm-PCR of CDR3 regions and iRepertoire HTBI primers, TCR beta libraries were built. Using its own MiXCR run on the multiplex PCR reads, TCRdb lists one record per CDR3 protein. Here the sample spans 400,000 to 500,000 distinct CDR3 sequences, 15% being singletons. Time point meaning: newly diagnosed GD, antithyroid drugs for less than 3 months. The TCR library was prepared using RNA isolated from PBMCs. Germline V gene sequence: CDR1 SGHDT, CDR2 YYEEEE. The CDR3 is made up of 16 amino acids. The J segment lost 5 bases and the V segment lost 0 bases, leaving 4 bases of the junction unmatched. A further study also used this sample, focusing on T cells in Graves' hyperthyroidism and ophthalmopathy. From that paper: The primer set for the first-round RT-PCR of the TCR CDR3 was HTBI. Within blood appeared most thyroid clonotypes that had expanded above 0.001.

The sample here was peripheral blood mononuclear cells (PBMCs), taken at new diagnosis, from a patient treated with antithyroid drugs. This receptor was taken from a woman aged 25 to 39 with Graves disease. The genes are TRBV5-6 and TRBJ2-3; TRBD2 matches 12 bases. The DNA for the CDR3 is TGTGCCAGCAGCTTGGCCGTGGGACTAGCGGGAGATACGCAGTATTTT. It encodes CASSLAVGLAGDTQYF.